This record looks at one TCR beta chain sequence and its context. This record belongs to a study of blood T cell repertoires in COVID-19. About the research overall: Sites in the United States, Italy and Spain provided acute and convalescent COVID-19 samples.

CDR1 is SGDLS and CDR2 is YYNGEE in the germline V gene. The CDR3 has 15 amino acids. With V trimmed by 3 bases and J by 2 bases, 5 bases remained unmatched. The method was immunoSEQ multiplex PCR; TCRdb's version includes in-frame clones alone and lacks a portion of them. The table includes over 200,000 clones, over 70% detected once. The genes are TRBV9 and TRBJ1-3, with 7 bases fitting TRBD1. Sequencing was carried out using peripheral blood. The sequence came from a woman aged 80 or older with acute or convalescent COVID-19. The CDR3 is CASSAQGFAGNTIYF. As DNA, the CDR3 is TGTGCCAGCAGCGCACAGGGGTTCGCTGGAAACACCATATATTTT.